Each of the 27 T cell receptor beta chains below was sequenced from the same sample in a study of T cells in Graves' hyperthyroidism and ophthalmopathy. TCR beta CDR3 regions were amplified from RNA. During a first-round RT-PCR of the TCR CDR3, the HTBI primer set was used. A single record per CDR3 protein comes from TCRdb applying MiXCR to the multiplex PCR reads. The profile shows 25,000 to 30,000 distinct CDR3 sequences, roughly 45% of them singletons. The material sequenced was blood. The receptors were gathered from a woman in her 30s with Graves' hyperthyroidism.

Ten or more counts support this clonotype. This sequence joins TRBV7-9 and TRBJ1-3, with D perhaps matching TRBD1 (5 bases). Germline CDR1 is SEHNR and CDR2 is FQNEAQ (reference sequence). This CDR3 contains 13 residues. Between the trimmed V and J ends, which lost 7 bases and 2 bases, there was a span of 9 bases. This CDR3 is CASTRGPGNTIYF. In nucleotides, the CDR3 is TGTGCCAGCACTAGGGGTCCTGGAAACACCATATATTTT. Variable domain in full (rest from reference TRBV7-9 and TRBJ1-3): DTGVSQNPRHKITKRGQNVTFRCDPISEHNRLYWYRQTLGQGPEFLTYFQNEAQLEKSRLLSDRFSAERPKGSFSTLEIQRTEQGDSAMYLCASTRGPGNTIYFGEGSWLTVV.

This clonotype was counted ten times or more. The chain is built from TRBV19 and TRBJ1-5, with no clear D. CDR1 is LNHDA and CDR2 is SQIVND in the germline V gene (reference sequence). V was shortened by 0 bases and J by 11 bases, with 23 bases between the two germline ends. This CDR3 has 17 residues. CDR3: CASSIDLWGSGQETQHF. CDR3 DNA sequence: TGTGCCAGTAGTATAGATCTTTGGGGTAGCGGGCAAGAGACCCAGCATTTT.

This clonotype was picked up many times. This chain's CDR3 is CARISSYEQYF. The CDR3, as DNA: TGTGCCAGAATAAGCTCTTACGAGCAGTACTTC. The chain is built from TRBV28 and TRBJ2-7; D remains ambiguous. V lost 9 bases to trimming and J lost 4 bases, with 10 bases between them. The CDR3 sequence is 11 residues long. Per germline, CDR1 MDHEN and CDR2 SYDVKM.

The V call is TRBV12-3 or TRBV12-4, the J call TRBJ1-2; possible D gene TRBD1, 5 bases. V lost 3 bases, J lost 4 bases, and 15 bases lay in between. This CDR3 region has 15 residues. In DNA, the CDR3 is TGTGCCAGCAGTTTTCTGGACACCGGGGGCTATGGCTACACCTTC. It specifies CASSFLDTGGYGYTF.

The chain couples TRBV20-1 to TRBJ2-5; TRBD2 is a possible D gene (5 bases). The V gene's germline CDR1 is DFQATT and CDR2 SNEGSKA (reference sequence). Trimming took off 6 bases at V and 5 bases at J, with 10 bases between the two ends. CDR3 length: 11 residues. Written as DNA, the CDR3 is TGCAGTGCCCTAGGACTGGAGACCCAGTACTTC. Its translation: CSALGLETQYF.

This clonotype was seen many times. The V call is TRBV4-1, the J call TRBJ1-5; D uncertain. The CDR3 has 15 amino acids. V was clipped by 0 bases and J by 7 bases, with 13 bases between them. Germline V CDR1 and CDR2: MGHRA, YSYEKL. Here the CDR3 reads CASSQDSGFRQPQHF. DNA for the CDR3: TGCGCCAGCAGCCAAGATTCGGGTTTTAGGCAGCCCCAGCATTTT.

Concerning this clonotype itself: Since a much larger clone is just one base distant, this may be a read error. The chain is built from TRBV27 and TRBJ2-7, with D hard to call. The germline V gene has CDR1 MNHEY and CDR2 SMNVEV (reference sequence). With 5 bases removed from V and 3 bases from J, the gap between germline ends came to 17 bases. This CDR3 is 15 amino acids long. The CDR3 loop is CASSPTSLDFYEQYF. CDR3 in DNA: TGTGCCAGCAGTCCAACTTCTCTAGATTTCTACGAGCAGTACTTC.

In this sample, this clonotype turned up many times. The gene calls are TRBV2 and TRBJ2-1; unclear D gene. Germline V gene lookup returns CDR1 SNHLY and CDR2 FYNNEI. The CDR3 consists of 14 residues. Trimming stripped 2 bases from V and 0 bases from J, with 5 bases between. The DNA of the CDR3 is TGTGCCAGCAGTGAAAAGGCCTCCTACAATGAGCAGTTCTTC. Protein: CASSEKASYNEQFF.

The chain combines TRBV4-1 with TRBJ1-5; D is unclear. V was pared by 1 base and J by 14 bases, with 12 bases between. The CDR3 spans 12 residues. Germline V gene data show CDR1 as MGHRA and CDR2 as YSYEKL. CDR3 in amino acids: CASSQVVSAEHF. Written as DNA, the CDR3 is TGCGCCAGCAGCCAAGTGGTTAGCGCCGAGCATTTT.

This clonotype was seen at least ten times. DNA for the CDR3: TGTGCCTCCTCTCGAAATCTTTACAATGAGCAGTTCTTC. Its protein is CASSRNLYNEQFF. J is TRBJ2-1 and V is TRBV12-5, with unresolved D. The CDR3 runs to 13 residues. Germline assignment: CDR1 LGHNT and CDR2 FRNRAP. The full variable domain, completed using reference TRBV12-5 and TRBJ2-1, is DARVTQTPRHKVTEMGQEVTMRCQPILGHNTVFWYRQTMMQGLELLAYFRNRAPLDDSGMPKDRFSAEMPDATLATLKIQPSEPRDSAVYFCASSRNLYNEQFFGPGTRLTVL.

This clonotype came up many times. V gene TRBV6-1 combines with J gene TRBJ1-5; D not certain. This CDR3 is built from 13 residues. Germline CDR1 MNHNS, CDR2 SASEGT. V was clipped by 3 bases and J by 7 bases, with 10 bases between them. CDR3 residues: CASSETRYQPQHF. CDR3 nucleotides: TGTGCCAGCAGTGAGACCCGTTACCAGCCCCAGCATTTT.

The chain employs TRBV7-9 and TRBJ2-3; TRBD2 matches at 11 bases. After removal of 6 bases from V and 11 bases from J, the junction contained 10 bases not matched to a gene. The CDR3 covers 14 residues. Germline V gene sequence: CDR1 SEHNR, CDR2 FQNEAQ (reference sequence). The CDR3 DNA reads TGTGCCAGCAGACTAGCGGGAGAGTACAATGAGCAGTATTTT. Translating gives CASRLAGEYNEQYF.

This clonotype has a count of ten or more. The chain uses TRBV6-4 and TRBJ1-5; 9 bases fit TRBD1. After removal of 3 bases from V and 6 bases from J, the junction contained 0 bases not matched to a gene. Per germline, CDR1 MRHNA and CDR2 SNTAGT. The CDR3 is made up of 13 amino acids. CDR3 in DNA: TGTGCCAGCAGTGAGACAGGGGGTCAGCCCCAGCATTTT. The encoded protein is CASSETGGQPQHF.

The genes are TRBV10-2 and TRBJ1-5; D remains ambiguous. CDR1 is WSHSY and CDR2 is SAAADI in the germline V gene. The CDR3 contains 12 residues. V was pared by 2 bases and J by 7 bases, with 6 bases between. The DNA of the CDR3 is TGCGCCAGCAGTGAGCTAAGGCAGCCCCAGCATTTT. Encoded protein: CASSELRQPQHF.

As for this clonotype: Germline and junction disagree at one end, which may indicate a read error. The chain links TRBV15 to TRBJ2-1, with 7 bases fitting TRBD2. Germline CDR1 LNHNV, CDR2 YYDKDF (reference sequence). The CDR3 spans 12 residues. The CDR3 is CASSGTANEQFF. The CDR3 coding sequence is TGTGCCAGCAGCGGGACTGCTAATGAGCAGTTCTTC.

This clonotype appeared many times. The CDR3 is CASGLVATVDTQYF. The CDR3 region has the DNA TGTGCTAGTGGTTTGGTAGCGACAGTAGATACGCAGTATTTT. V gene TRBV12-5 combines with J gene TRBJ2-3; possible D gene TRBD1, 5 bases. V lost 0 bases to trimming and J lost 5 bases, with 9 bases between them. The germline gives CDR1 LGHNT, CDR2 FRNRAP. This CDR3 is built from 14 residues.

In its sample, this clonotype was seen many times. V usage is TRBV6-5 and J usage is TRBJ1-1; D possibly corresponds to TRBD1 (6 bases). The CDR3 covers 12 residues. Trimming left V 6 bases short and J 7 bases short, with 12 bases between. The germline CDR1 and CDR2 sequences are MNHEY and SVGAGI. The CDR3 protein is CASSSTGSEAFF. DNA for the CDR3: TGTGCCAGCAGCTCCACAGGGAGTGAAGCTTTCTTT.

With regard to this clonotype: The junction shows a germline mismatch at one end, possibly a read error. The rearrangement links TRBV7-7 to TRBJ2-3, with D perhaps TRBD2 (5 bases). Germline V lookup: CDR1 SSHAT, CDR2 FNYEAQ (reference sequence). This CDR3 has 13 residues. This chain's CDR3 is CASSLASGNTQYF. CDR3 in DNA: TGTGCTAGCAGCTTAGCGTCAGGCAATACGCAGTATTTT.

The table lists this clonotype with a count of one. A much larger clone sits a single nucleotide away, making a read error possible. Since the CDR3 does not end with the conserved phenylalanine or tryptophan, this likely comes from a read error. The genes are TRBV19 and TRBJ2-3; the D gene is possibly TRBD1 (6 bases). Germline CDR1 and CDR2: LNHDA and SQIVND (reference sequence). The V end lost 11 bases, the J end lost 2 bases, and 17 bases lay between the germline ends. The CDR3 is made up of 14 amino acids. CDR3 DNA: TGTGCCTGGTCCCCAGGGGCCCACACAGATACGCAGTATTCT. Translation: CAWSPGAHTDTQYS.

The chain joins TRBV15 to TRBJ1-3; the D is unclear. V was cut by 8 bases and J by 0 bases, with 2 bases left in between. The CDR3 sequence is 11 residues long. Germline V gives CDR1 LNHNV, CDR2 YYDKDF (reference sequence). The CDR3 loop is CATFSGNTIYF. CDR3 nucleotides: TGTGCCACCTTCTCTGGAAACACCATATATTTT.

This clonotype was detected many times. The chain employs TRBV9 and TRBJ2-1; D gene unclear. Trimming took 2 bases from V and 0 from J, leaving 6 bases between them. CDR1 is SGDLS, CDR2 YYNGEE, per germline. This CDR3 is built from 14 residues. This CDR3 is CASSVSPSYNEQFF. In DNA, the CDR3 is TGTGCCAGCAGCGTCTCCCCCTCCTACAATGAGCAGTTCTTC.

With regard to this clonotype: The junction and the germline gene differ at one end; a read error may be behind it. The chain is built from TRBV20-1 and TRBJ1-4, with D tentatively TRBD1 (6 bases). The CDR3 is 13 residues long. The germline gives CDR1 DFQATT, CDR2 SNEGSKA (reference sequence). CDR3 coding DNA: TGCAGTGCCCGACGGACAGCTAATGAAAAACTGCTTTTT. It translates to CSARRTANEKLLF.

The chain employs TRBV10-3 and TRBJ2-1, with 7 bases aligning to TRBD2. There are 14 residues in the CDR3. The V and J ends lost 4 bases and 5 bases, in that order; junction bases with no gene match: 5. Germline CDR1 is ENHRY and CDR2 is SYGVKD. The CDR3 loop reads CAISALAEDNEQFF. The CDR3 DNA reads as TGTGCCATCAGTGCTCTAGCGGAAGACAATGAGCAGTTCTTC.

This clonotype was seen a handful of times. A much larger clone differs from this one at a single base, so this may be a read error. The chain employs TRBV6-1 and TRBJ1-1; maybe TRBD1 (5 bases). The length of the CDR3 is 12 residues. Germline V lookup: CDR1 MNHNS, CDR2 SASEGT. V was trimmed by 4 bases and J by 6 bases, leaving 9 bases between them. CDR3 bases: TGTGCCAGCAGTGGACAGTTACCTGAAGCTTTCTTT. Translated: CASSGQLPEAFF.

This chain links TRBV24-1 with TRBJ2-2, with 8 bases matching TRBD1. Germline V gene lookup returns CDR1 KGHDR and CDR2 SFDVKD. This CDR3 is 15 amino acids long. J gave up 3 bases and V 3 bases, and 2 bases lay outside the gene matches. The CDR3 DNA follows: TGTGCCACCAGTGATCAGGGGGCGGACACCGGGGAGCTGTTTTTT. Its protein is CATSDQGADTGELFF.

This clonotype was counted ten times or more. J is TRBJ2-3 and V is TRBV20-1; tentative D call: TRBD2 (6 bases). Germline assignment: CDR1 DFQATT and CDR2 SNEGSKA (reference sequence). The length of the CDR3 is 14 residues. Trimming removed 5 bases at V and 5 bases at J, with 17 bases between. The CDR3 is CSAPGLGPRDTQYF. DNA for the CDR3: TGCAGTGCTCCGGGACTGGGCCCCCGAGATACGCAGTATTTT.

This clonotype has a single count. J is TRBJ2-3 and V is TRBV9; possibly TRBD1 for D (8 bases). Looked up from germline, CDR1 is SGDLS and CDR2 is YYNGEE. The CDR3 covers 16 residues. With 4 bases removed from V and 4 bases from J, the gap between germline ends came to 19 bases. The CDR3 nucleotides read TGTGCCAGCAGCACGACAGGGGCGGGAGTGGCAGATACGCAGTATTTT. Protein sequence: CASSTTGAGVADTQYF.